This T cell receptor (beta chain) was identified in a study of shared clonotypes between healthy human individuals. Across the whole study: Three CD4 naive, three CD4 memory, two CD8 naive and one CD8 memory plate were used per donor.

Using immunoSEQ multiplex PCR, the repertoire was profiled, and TCRdb retains in-frame clones only, with some absent. The table shows about 2.1 million clones, with around 93% occurring only once. As defined, naive CD8 cells were CD45RO-negative and positively selected for CCR7, with terminally differentiated effector memory CD45RA+ cells excluded. Study findings and constraints: Shared across a handful of donors were approximately 5% of the naive CD4 clonotypes. Sorted-subset sequencing was shown by rarefaction to be incomplete despite large depth. The expectation was that sequencing depth would affect clonotype sharing among donors.

A note on this clone: Its antigen is as yet unknown.

The TCR sequence derives from a man aged 18 to 30 in good health. Some clones in this sample may be carry-over from other donors' samples. Sequenced input: naive CD8+ T cells from PBMCs.

Here the CDR3 reads CASSPDLKYNEQFF. The CDR3 nucleotides are TGCGCCAGCAGCCCGGACTTAAAATACAATGAGCAGTTCTTC. The chain uses TRBV4-1 and TRBJ2-1, with D tentatively TRBD2 (5 bases). CDR1 and CDR2 from the germline V gene are MGHRA and YSYEKL. Trimming took off 4 bases at V and 4 bases at J, with 11 bases between the two ends. The CDR3 has 14 residues.